This TCR beta chain came from a study of preoperative IRX-2 immunotherapy in early breast cancer. As to treatment: preoperative locoregional IRX-2 cytokine immunotherapy. The germline V gene encodes CDR1 LNHDA and CDR2 SQIVND (reference sequence). This CDR3 region has 14 residues. Produced via immunoSEQ multiplex PCR; TCRdb's table is partial and in-frame only. The sample carries roughly 24,000 clones, approximately 77% recorded once. This receptor was obtained from a human donor with breast cancer. Sequences were derived from lymph node tissue, sampled after IRX-2 immunotherapy. The chain joins TRBV19 to TRBJ2-2, with 8 bases fitting TRBD1. The CDR3 nucleotides read TGTACCACCGAGACCGGGACAGGCACCGGGGAGCTGTTTTTT. This gives the protein CTTETGTGTGELFF.